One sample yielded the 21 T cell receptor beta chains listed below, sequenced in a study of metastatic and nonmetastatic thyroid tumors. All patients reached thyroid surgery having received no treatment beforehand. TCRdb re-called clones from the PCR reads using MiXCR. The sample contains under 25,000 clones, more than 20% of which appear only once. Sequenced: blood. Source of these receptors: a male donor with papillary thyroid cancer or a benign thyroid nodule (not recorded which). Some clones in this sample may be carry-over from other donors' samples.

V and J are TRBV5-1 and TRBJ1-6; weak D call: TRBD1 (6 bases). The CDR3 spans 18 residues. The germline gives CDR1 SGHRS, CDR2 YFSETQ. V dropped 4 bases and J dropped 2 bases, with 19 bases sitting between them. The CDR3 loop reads CASSPGPGQITYNSPLHF. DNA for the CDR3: TGCGCCAGCAGCCCCGGGCCTGGACAGATTACCTATAATTCACCCCTCCACTTT.

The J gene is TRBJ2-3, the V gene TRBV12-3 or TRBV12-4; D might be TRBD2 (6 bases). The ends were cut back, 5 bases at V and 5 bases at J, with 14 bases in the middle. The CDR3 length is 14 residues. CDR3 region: CASSDELAGDTQYF. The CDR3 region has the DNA TGTGCCAGCAGTGACGAACTAGCCGGAGATACGCAGTATTTT.

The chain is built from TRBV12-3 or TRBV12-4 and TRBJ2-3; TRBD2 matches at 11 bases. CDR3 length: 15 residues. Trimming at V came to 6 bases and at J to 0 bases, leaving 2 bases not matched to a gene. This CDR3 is CASRRTSGSTDTQYF. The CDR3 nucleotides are TGTGCCAGCAGGCGGACTAGCGGGAGCACAGATACGCAGTATTTT.

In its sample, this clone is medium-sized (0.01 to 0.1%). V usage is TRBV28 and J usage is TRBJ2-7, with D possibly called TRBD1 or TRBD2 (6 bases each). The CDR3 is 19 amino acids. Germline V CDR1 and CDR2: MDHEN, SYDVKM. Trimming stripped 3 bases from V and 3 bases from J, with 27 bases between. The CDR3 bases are TGTGCCAGCAGTTTGGAGGGGGAAACGATTGGGCGGGAAGACTACGAGCAGTACTTC. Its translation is CASSLEGETIGREDYEQYF.

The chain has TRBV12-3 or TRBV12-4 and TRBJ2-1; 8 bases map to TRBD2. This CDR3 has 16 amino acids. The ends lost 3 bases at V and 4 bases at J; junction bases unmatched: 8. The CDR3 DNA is TGTGCCAGCAGTTTTAGAGCGGGAGTGATGTACAATGAGCAGTTCTTC. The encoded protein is CASSFRAGVMYNEQFF.

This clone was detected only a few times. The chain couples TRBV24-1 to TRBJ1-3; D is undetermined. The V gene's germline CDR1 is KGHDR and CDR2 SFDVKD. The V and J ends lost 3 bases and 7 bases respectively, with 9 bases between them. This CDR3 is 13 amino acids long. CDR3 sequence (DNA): TGTGCCACCAGTGATCCGGGATACAACACCATATATTTT. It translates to CATSDPGYNTIYF.

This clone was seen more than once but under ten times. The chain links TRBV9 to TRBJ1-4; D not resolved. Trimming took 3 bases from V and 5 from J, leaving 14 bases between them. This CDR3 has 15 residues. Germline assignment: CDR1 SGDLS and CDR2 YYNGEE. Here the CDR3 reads CASSEGGLSNEKLFF. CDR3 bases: TGTGCCAGCAGCGAAGGTGGGCTTTCGAATGAAAAACTGTTTTTT.

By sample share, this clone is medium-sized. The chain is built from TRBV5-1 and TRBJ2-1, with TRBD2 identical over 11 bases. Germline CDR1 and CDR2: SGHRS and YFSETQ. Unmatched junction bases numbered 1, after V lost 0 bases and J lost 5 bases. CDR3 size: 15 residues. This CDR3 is CASSLVAGGDNEQFF. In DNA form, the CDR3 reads TGCGCCAGCAGCTTGGTAGCGGGAGGGGACAATGAGCAGTTCTTC.

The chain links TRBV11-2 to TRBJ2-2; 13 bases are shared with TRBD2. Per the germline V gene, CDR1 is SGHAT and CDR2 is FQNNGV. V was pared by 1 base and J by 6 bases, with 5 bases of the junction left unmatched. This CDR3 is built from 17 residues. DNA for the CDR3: TGTGCCAGCAGCTTAGGACTAGCGGGAGGATTTTCCGGGGAGCTGTTTTTT. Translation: CASSLGLAGGFSGELFF.

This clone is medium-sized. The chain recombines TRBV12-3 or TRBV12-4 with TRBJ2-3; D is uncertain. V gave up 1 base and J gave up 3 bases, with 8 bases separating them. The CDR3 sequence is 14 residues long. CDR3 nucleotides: TGTGCCAGCAGTTTAGGGCAAAGGACAGATACGCAGTATTTT. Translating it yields CASSLGQRTDTQYF.

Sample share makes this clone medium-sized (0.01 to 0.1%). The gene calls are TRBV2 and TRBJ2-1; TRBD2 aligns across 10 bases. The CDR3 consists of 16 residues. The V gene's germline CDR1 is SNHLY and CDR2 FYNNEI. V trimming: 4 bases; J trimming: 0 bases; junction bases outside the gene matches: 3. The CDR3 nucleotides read TGTGCCAGCAGTGCACCTAGCGGGAGCTCCTACAATGAGCAGTTCTTC. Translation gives CASSAPSGSSYNEQFF.

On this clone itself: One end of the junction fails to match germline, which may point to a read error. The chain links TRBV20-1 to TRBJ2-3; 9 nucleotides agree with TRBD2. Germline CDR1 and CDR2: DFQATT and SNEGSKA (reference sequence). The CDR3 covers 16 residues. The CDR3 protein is CIASDPSGDFTDTQYF. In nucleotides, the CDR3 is TGCATTGCTAGTGATCCTAGCGGGGACTTCACAGATACGCAGTATTTT.

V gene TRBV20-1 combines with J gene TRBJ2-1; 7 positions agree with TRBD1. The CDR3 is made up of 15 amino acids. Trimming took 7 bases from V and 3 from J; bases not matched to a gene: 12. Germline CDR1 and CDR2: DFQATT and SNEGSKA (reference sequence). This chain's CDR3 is CSVRGSRQGYNEQFF. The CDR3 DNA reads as TGCAGTGTGAGAGGTTCCCGACAGGGCTACAATGAGCAGTTCTTC.

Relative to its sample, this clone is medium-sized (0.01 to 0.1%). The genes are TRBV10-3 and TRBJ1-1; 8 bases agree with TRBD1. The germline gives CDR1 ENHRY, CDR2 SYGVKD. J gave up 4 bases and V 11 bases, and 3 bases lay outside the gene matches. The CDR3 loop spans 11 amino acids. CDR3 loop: CAVTGGTEAFF. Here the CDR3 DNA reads TGTGCCGTCACAGGGGGCACTGAAGCTTTCTTT.

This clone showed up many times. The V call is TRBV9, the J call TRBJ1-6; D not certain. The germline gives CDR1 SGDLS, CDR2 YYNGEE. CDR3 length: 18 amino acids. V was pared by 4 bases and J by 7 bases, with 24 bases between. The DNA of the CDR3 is TGTGCCAGCAGCCATAGTCCACGTATTTTTCTGTGGAATTCACCCCTCCACTTT. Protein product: CASSHSPRIFLWNSPLHF.

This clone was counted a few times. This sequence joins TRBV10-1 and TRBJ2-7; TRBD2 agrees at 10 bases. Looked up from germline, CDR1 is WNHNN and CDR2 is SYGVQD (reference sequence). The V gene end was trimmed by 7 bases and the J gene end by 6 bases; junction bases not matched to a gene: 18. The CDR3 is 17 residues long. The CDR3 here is CASTRGLAQPPGAEQYF. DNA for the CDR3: TGCGCCAGCACAAGGGGACTAGCGCAGCCTCCGGGGGCCGAGCAGTACTTC.

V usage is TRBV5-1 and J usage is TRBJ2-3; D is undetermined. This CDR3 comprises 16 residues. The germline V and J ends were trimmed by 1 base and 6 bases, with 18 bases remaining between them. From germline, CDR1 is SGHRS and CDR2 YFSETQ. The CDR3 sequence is CASSLSPVRGIDTQYF. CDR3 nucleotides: TGCGCCAGCAGCTTGAGCCCAGTCCGCGGAATCGATACGCAGTATTTT.

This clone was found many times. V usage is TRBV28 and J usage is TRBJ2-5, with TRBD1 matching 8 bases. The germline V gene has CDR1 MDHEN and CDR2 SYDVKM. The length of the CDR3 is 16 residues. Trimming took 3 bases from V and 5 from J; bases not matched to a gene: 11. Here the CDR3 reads CASSFQGAGPRETQYF. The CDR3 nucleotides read TGTGCCAGCAGTTTTCAGGGGGCCGGCCCGCGGGAGACCCAGTACTTC.

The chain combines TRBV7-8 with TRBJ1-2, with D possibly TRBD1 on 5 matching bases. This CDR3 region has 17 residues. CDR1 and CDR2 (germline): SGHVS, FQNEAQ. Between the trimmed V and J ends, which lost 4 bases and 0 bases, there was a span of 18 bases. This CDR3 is CASSSQPGPTSNYGYTF. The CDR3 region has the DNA TGTGCCAGCAGCTCCCAACCGGGACCTACGTCTAACTATGGCTACACCTTC.

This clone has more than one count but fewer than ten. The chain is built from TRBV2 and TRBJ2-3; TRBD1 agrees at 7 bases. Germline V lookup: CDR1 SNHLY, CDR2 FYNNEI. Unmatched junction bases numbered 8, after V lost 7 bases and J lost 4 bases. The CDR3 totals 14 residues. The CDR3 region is CASIKTGSADTQYF. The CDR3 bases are TGTGCCAGCATTAAGACAGGGAGCGCAGATACGCAGTATTTT. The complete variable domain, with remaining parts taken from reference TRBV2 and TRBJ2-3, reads EPEVTQTPSHQVTQMGQEVILRCVPISNHLYFYWYRQILGQKVEFLVSFYNNEISEKSEIFDDQFSVERPDGSNFTLKIRSTKLEDSAMYFCASIKTGSADTQYFGPGTRLTVL.

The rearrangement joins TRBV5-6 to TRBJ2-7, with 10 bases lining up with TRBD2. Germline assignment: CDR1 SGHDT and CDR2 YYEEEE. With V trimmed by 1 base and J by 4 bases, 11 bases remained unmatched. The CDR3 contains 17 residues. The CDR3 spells CASSLRSRAGGRYEQYF. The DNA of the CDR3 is TGTGCCAGCAGCTTGAGGTCCCGAGCGGGGGGGCGATACGAGCAGTACTTC. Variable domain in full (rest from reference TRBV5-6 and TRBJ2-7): DAGVTQSPTHLIKTRGQQVTLRCSPKSGHDTVSWYQQALGQGPQFIFQYYEEEERQRGNFPDRFSGHQFPNYSSELNVNALLLGDSALYLCASSLRSRAGGRYEQYFGPGTRLTVT.